The text below deals with one T cell receptor (beta chain). Its antigen is still unknown. cDNA synthesis used the whole RNA isolate, giving expressed TCRB sequences. TCRdb's table, derived via immunoSEQ multiplex PCR, lists solely in-frame clones and lacks some. The table records 640,000 or so clones, roughly 13% of them present only once. The data were obtained in a study of beta chain features in type 1 diabetes. Findings and caveats of the study: Among all four CD4+ subsets, Type 1 diabetes patients had TCRB CDR3s that were moderately but significantly shorter.

Trimming took off 6 bases at V and 3 bases at J, with 15 bases between the two ends. CDR3 length equals 14 residues. Per the germline V gene, CDR1 is SEHNR and CDR2 is FQNEAQ (reference sequence). This clonotype was obtained from a man younger than 35 with type 1 diabetes. Source material: naive CD4+ T cells from blood. This chain uses TRBV7-9 with TRBJ2-7; D might be TRBD1 (6 bases). The CDR3 DNA reads as TGTGCCAGCAGTCAAAAGGGGGTAGGCTACGAGCAGTACTTC. Amino acid sequence: CASSQKGVGYEQYF. The variable domain in full, with the rest retrieved from reference TRBV7-9 and TRBJ2-7, is DTGVSQNPRHKITKRGQNVTFRCDPISEHNRLYWYRQTLGQGPEFLTYFQNEAQLEKSRLLSDRFSAERPKGSFSTLEIQRTEQGDSAMYLCASSQKGVGYEQYFGPGTRLTVT.